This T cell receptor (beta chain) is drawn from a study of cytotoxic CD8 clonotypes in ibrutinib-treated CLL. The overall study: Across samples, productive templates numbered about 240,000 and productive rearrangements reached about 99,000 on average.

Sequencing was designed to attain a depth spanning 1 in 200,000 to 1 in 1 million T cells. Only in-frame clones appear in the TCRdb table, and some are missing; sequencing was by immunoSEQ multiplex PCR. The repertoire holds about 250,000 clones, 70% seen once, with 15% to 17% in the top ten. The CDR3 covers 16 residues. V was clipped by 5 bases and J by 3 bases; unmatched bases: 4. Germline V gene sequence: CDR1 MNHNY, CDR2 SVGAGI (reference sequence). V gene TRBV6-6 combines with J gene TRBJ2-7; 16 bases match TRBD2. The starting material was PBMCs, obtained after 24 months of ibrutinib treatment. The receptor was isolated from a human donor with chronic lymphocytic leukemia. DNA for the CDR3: TGTGCCAGCAGTAAGGGACTAGCGGGAGGGGACTACGAGCAGTACTTC. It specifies CASSKGLAGGDYEQYF.